These 15 T cell receptor beta chains share one sample of origin, sequenced in a study of neurological immune-mediated disorders. TCRdb passed the 5' RACE reads through MiXCR, listing each CDR3 protein once. This sample yields roughly 62,000 distinct CDR3 sequences, of which 10% to 12% are seen a single time; 1.8% belongs to the top ten. The specimen sequenced was PBMCs. All receptors come from a man in his fifties or sixties in good health.

In this sample, this clonotype turned up many times. The V gene is TRBV7-2, the J gene TRBJ1-4; D unresolved. This CDR3 is built from 14 residues. Trimming took 5 bases from V and 7 from J, leaving 14 bases between them. CDR1 is SGHTA, CDR2 FQGNSA, per germline. CDR3 bases: TGTGCCAGCAGCCACCGTAATAGCGGTGAAAAACTGTTTTTT. Its translation is CASSHRNSGEKLFF.

This clonotype was seen many times. The DNA for the CDR3 is TGTGCCAGCAGTTCGGGACAACTATATTCACCCCTCCACTTT. Translated, it gives CASSSGQLYSPLHF. The V gene is TRBV28, the J gene TRBJ1-6, with D possibly being TRBD1 (6 bases). The CDR3 covers 14 residues. Germline CDR1 MDHEN, CDR2 SYDVKM. V was pared by 4 bases and J by 8 bases, with 12 bases between. The full variable domain, rest sourced from reference TRBV28 and TRBJ1-6, is DVKVTQSSRYLVKRTGEKVFLECVQDMDHENMFWYRQDPGLGLRLIYFSYDVKMKEKGDIPEGYSVSREKKERFSLILESASTNQTSMYLCASSSGQLYSPLHFGNGTRLTVT.

This clonotype has at least ten counts. The chain couples TRBV4-3 to TRBJ2-3, with D possibly being TRBD1 or TRBD2 (5 bases each). This CDR3 spans 16 amino acids. Trimming stripped 4 bases from V and 1 base from J, with 15 bases between. Germline values: CDR1 LGHNA, CDR2 YSLEER. The CDR3 region is CASSPSRVGGTDTQYF. CDR3 in DNA: TGCGCCAGCAGCCCTTCTCGTGTGGGGGGCACAGATACGCAGTATTTT.

The sample holds one count of this clonotype. The chain has TRBV6-2 or TRBV6-3 and TRBJ2-5; weak D call: TRBD1 (5 bases). The V and J ends lost 7 bases and 8 bases respectively, with 11 bases between them. This CDR3 has 11 residues. Germline assignment: CDR1 MNHEY and CDR2 SVGEGT. The CDR3 is CASTGRNTQYF. Written as DNA, the CDR3 is TGTGCCAGCACAGGGCGGAATACCCAGTACTTC.

This clonotype showed up many times. J is TRBJ2-7 and V is TRBV12-3 or TRBV12-4, with D possibly TRBD1 on 5 matching bases. The CDR3 extends over 13 amino acids. Trimming pared 3 bases from V and 3 bases from J, leaving 9 bases between. The CDR3 region has the DNA TGTGCCAGCAGTTTCGCAGGGAACTACGAGCAGTACTTC. The encoded protein is CASSFAGNYEQYF.

This clonotype appeared many times. The chain joins TRBV6-1 to TRBJ2-3; D may be TRBD1 (5 bases). Trimming stripped 4 bases from V and 5 bases from J, with 13 bases between. Germline V lookup: CDR1 MNHNS, CDR2 SASEGT. The CDR3 loop spans 14 amino acids. The CDR3 DNA is TGTGCCAGCAGTGTTGTTAAAGGGGAAGATACGCAGTATTTT. It codes for CASSVVKGEDTQYF.

The chain employs TRBV10-2 and TRBJ2-7, with D perhaps TRBD1 (5 bases). The V end was cut by 4 bases, the J end by 4 bases, with 17 bases between. Germline V lookup: CDR1 WSHSY, CDR2 SAAADI. The CDR3 length is 15 residues. The CDR3 sequence: CASSGPPGMGYEQYF. The CDR3 nucleotides read TGCGCCAGCAGTGGGCCCCCAGGGATGGGATACGAGCAGTACTTC.

This clonotype has at least ten counts. J is TRBJ2-3 and V is TRBV5-1; 7 bases are shared with TRBD1. CDR3 length: 15 residues. J lost 5 bases, V lost 0 bases, and 6 bases had no gene match. Germline lookup yields CDR1 SGHRS and CDR2 YFSETQ. The CDR3 bases are TGCGCCAGCAGCTTGGGTACAGGGGCTCGAGATACGCAGTATTTT. Its translation is CASSLGTGARDTQYF.

This clonotype was seen ten or more times. The chain employs TRBV20-1 and TRBJ1-2; TRBD1 matches at 8 bases. The CDR3 extends over 14 amino acids. Per the germline V gene, CDR1 is DFQATT and CDR2 is SNEGSKA (reference sequence). The junction had 8 bases not matched to a gene; V was cut back by 6 bases and J by 2 bases. CDR3 DNA sequence: TGCAGTGCCCCGTCGGGACAGGAAAACTATGGCTACACCTTC. Its protein is CSAPSGQENYGYTF.

This clonotype was counted ten times or more. The genes are TRBV7-2 and TRBJ1-1; possible D gene TRBD1, 5 bases. CDR1 and CDR2 (germline): SGHTA, FQGNSA. Trimming took off 3 bases at V and 6 bases at J, with 20 bases between the two ends. The CDR3 is 16 residues long. CDR3 loop: CASSFQPTARGAEAFF. CDR3 sequence (DNA): TGTGCCAGCAGCTTTCAACCCACCGCGAGAGGGGCTGAAGCTTTCTTT.

This clonotype has a count of ten or more. This rearrangement joins TRBV6-2 or TRBV6-3 to TRBJ1-1; 10 positions match TRBD1. In germline, CDR1 is MNHEY, CDR2 SVGEGT. The CDR3 is 17 amino acids. J gave up 1 base and V 2 bases, and 7 bases lay outside the gene matches. CDR3 in amino acids: CASSYLPGQGPNTEAFF. For the CDR3, the DNA is TGTGCCAGCAGTTACCTTCCGGGACAGGGGCCGAACACTGAAGCTTTCTTT.

This clonotype turned up a few times. This chain joins TRBV11-1 and TRBJ2-5; D remains unclear. Trimming left V 5 bases short and J 3 bases short, with 7 bases between. CDR1 and CDR2 (germline): SGHAT, FQDESV (reference sequence). The CDR3 runs 12 residues. CDR3 protein: CASSLGEETQYF. The CDR3, as DNA: TGTGCCAGCAGCCTCGGAGAAGAGACCCAGTACTTC.

This clonotype came up many times. This chain connects TRBV6-1 to TRBJ1-6, with 7 bases fitting TRBD1. J was trimmed by 5 bases and V by 4 bases; bases with no gene match: 5. The germline gives CDR1 MNHNS, CDR2 SASEGT. The CDR3 loop spans 15 amino acids. The CDR3 is CASSGAGGDNSPLHF. Written as DNA, the CDR3 is TGTGCCAGCAGTGGGGCAGGGGGAGATAATTCACCCCTCCACTTT.

This clonotype was detected ten times or more. This chain uses TRBV7-9 with TRBJ2-2; 8 bases are shared with TRBD2. V was pared by 3 bases and J by 6 bases, with 9 bases of the junction left unmatched. Germline CDR1 reads SEHNR; CDR2 reads FQNEAQ (reference sequence). There are 16 residues in the CDR3. The CDR3 protein is CASSFVPGLEAGELFF. In DNA, the CDR3 is TGTGCCAGCAGCTTTGTGCCGGGACTAGAGGCCGGGGAGCTGTTTTTT.

In this sample, this clonotype turned up many times. J is TRBJ1-3 and V is TRBV6-5, with TRBD1 as a possible D gene (5 bases). The CDR3 covers 15 residues. Germline lookup yields CDR1 MNHEY and CDR2 SVGAGI. Trimming shortened V by 6 bases and J by 4 bases, and 16 bases separated the two germline ends. The CDR3 protein is CASSQTANAGNTIYF. The CDR3 region has the DNA TGTGCCAGCAGCCAGACAGCGAACGCGGGAAACACCATATATTTT.